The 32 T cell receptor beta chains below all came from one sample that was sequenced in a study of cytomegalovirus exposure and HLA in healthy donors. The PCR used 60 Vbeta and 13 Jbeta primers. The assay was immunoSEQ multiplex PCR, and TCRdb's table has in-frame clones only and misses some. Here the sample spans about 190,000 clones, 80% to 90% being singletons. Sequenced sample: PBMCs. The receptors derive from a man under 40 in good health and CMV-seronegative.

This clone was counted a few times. Here the CDR3 DNA reads TGCGCCAGCAGGGGGACGGGGGGGACTGAAGCTTTCTTT. It is translated as CASRGTGGTEAFF. This sequence joins TRBV4-1 and TRBJ1-1; D is possibly TRBD1 (5 bases). This CDR3 contains 13 residues. Trimming cost V 6 bases and J 5 bases, with 13 bases left between them. Germline assignment: CDR1 MGHRA and CDR2 YSYEKL.

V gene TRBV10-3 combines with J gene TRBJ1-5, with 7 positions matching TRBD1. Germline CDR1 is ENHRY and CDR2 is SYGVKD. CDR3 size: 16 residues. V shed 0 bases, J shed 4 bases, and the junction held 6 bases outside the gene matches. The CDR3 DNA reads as TGTGCCATCAGTGAGTCGAAGGGACAGCAAAATCAGCCCCAGCATTTT. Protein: CAISESKGQQNQPQHF.

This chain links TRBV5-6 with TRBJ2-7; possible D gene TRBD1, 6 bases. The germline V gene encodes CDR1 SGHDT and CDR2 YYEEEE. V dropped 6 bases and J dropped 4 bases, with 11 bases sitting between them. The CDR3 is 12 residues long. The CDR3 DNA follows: TGTGCCAGCAACAACCAGGGGTACGAGCAGTACTTC. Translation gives CASNNQGYEQYF. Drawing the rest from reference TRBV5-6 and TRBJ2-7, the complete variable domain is DAGVTQSPTHLIKTRGQQVTLRCSPKSGHDTVSWYQQALGQGPQFIFQYYEEEERQRGNFPDRFSGHQFPNYSSELNVNALLLGDSALYLCASNNQGYEQYFGPGTRLTVT.

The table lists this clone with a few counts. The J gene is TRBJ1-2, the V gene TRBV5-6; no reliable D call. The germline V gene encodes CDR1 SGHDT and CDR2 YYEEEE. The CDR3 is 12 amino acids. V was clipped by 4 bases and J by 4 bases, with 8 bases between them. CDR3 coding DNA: TGTGCCAGCAGCAACGGAGGCTATGGCTACACCTTC. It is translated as CASSNGGYGYTF. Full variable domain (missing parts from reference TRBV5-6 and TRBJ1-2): DAGVTQSPTHLIKTRGQQVTLRCSPKSGHDTVSWYQQALGQGPQFIFQYYEEEERQRGNFPDRFSGHQFPNYSSELNVNALLLGDSALYLCASSNGGYGYTFGSGTRLTVV.

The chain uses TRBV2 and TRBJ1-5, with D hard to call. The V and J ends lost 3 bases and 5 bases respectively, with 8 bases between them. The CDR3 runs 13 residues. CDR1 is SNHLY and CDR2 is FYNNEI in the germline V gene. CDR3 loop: CASSDVSYQPQHF. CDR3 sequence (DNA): TGTGCCAGCAGTGACGTTTCGTATCAGCCCCAGCATTTT.

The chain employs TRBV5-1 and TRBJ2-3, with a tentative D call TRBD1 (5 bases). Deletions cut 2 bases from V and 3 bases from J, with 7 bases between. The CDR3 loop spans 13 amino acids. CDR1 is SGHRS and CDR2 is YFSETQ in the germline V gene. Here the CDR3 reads CASSFDSTDTQYF. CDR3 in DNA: TGCGCCAGCAGCTTCGACAGTACAGATACGCAGTATTTT.

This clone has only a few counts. The CDR3, as DNA: TGTGCCAGCAGTTCCGGACAGGGGTGGACTGAAGCTTTCTTT. Its translation is CASSSGQGWTEAFF. The genes are TRBV27 and TRBJ1-1; 9 bases match TRBD1. V gave up 4 bases and J gave up 5 bases; unmatched junction bases: 5. The CDR3 is 14 residues long. Germline assignment: CDR1 MNHEY and CDR2 SMNVEV (reference sequence).

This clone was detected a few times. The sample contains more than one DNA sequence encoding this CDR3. The CDR3 coding sequence is TGCAGCGTTGCCTGGACGGGGGTGAACACTGAAGCTTTCTTT. As protein: CSVAWTGVNTEAFF. The chain links TRBV29-1 to TRBJ1-1; D is possibly TRBD1 (5 bases). Trimming left V 4 bases short and J 0 bases short, with 12 bases between. Germline assignment: CDR1 SQVTM and CDR2 ANQGSEA. The length of the CDR3 is 14 residues.

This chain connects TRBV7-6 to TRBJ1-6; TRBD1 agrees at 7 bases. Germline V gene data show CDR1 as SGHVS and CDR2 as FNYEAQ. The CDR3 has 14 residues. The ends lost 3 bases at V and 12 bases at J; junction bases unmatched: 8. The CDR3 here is CASSFFRGRGPLHF. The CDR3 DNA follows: TGTGCCAGCAGCTTCTTTAGGGGGCGGGGACCCCTCCACTTT. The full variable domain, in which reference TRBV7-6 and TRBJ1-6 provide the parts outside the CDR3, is GAGVSQSPRYKVTKRGQDVALRCDPISGHVSLYWYRQALGQGPEFLTYFNYEAQQDKSGLPNDRFSAERPEGSISTLTIQRTEQRDSAMYRCASSFFRGRGPLHFGNGTRLTVT.

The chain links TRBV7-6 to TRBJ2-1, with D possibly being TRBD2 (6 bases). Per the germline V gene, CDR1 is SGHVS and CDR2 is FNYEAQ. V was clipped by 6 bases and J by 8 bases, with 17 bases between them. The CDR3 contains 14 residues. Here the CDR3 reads CASSLRTGDDEQFF. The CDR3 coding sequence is TGTGCCAGCAGTTTAAGGACGGGGGACGATGAGCAGTTCTTC.

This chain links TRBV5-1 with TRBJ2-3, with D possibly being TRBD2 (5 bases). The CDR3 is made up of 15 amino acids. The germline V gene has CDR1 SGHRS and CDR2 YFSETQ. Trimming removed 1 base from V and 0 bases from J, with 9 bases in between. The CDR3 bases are TGCGCCAGCAGCTTGAATGGACTTAGCACAGATACGCAGTATTTT. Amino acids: CASSLNGLSTDTQYF.

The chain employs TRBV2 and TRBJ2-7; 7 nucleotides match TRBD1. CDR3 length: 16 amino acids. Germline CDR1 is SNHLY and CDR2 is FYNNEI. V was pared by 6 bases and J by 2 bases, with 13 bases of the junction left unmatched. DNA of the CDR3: TGTGCCAGCAGGCGCGCGCCTAGACAGGGAACCTACGAGCAGTACTTC. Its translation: CASRRAPRQGTYEQYF.

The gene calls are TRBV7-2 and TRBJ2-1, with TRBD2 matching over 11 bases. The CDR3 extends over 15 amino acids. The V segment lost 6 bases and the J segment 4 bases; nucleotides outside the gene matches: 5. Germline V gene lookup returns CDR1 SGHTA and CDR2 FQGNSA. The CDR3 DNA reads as TGTGCCAGCAGGCCTAGCGGGAGGCCTTACAATGAGCAGTTCTTC. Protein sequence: CASRPSGRPYNEQFF.

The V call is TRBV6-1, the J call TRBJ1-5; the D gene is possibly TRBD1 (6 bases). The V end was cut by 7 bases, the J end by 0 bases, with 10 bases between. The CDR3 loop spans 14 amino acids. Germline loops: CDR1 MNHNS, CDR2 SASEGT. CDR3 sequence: CASTGQYSNQPQHF. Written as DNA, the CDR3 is TGTGCCAGCACCGGACAGTATAGCAATCAGCCCCAGCATTTT.

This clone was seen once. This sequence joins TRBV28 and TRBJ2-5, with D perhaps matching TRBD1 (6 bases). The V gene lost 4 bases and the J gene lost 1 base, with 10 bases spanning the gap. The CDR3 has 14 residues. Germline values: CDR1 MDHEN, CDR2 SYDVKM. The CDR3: CASSSGTPQETQYF. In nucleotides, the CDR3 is TGTGCCAGCAGTTCCGGGACACCCCAAGAGACCCAGTACTTC.

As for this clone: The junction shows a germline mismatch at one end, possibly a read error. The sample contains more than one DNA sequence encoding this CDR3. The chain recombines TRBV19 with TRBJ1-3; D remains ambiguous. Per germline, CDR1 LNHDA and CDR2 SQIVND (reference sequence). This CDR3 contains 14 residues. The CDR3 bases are TGTGCCAGTAAAGCGGGCTACTCTGGGAACACCATATATTTT. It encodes CASKAGYSGNTIYF.

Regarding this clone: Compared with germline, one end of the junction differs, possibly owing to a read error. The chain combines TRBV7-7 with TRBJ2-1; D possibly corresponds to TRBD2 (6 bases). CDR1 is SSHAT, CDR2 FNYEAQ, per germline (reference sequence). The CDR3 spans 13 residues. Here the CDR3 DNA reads TGTGCTAGCAGCTTAGCGTCGGGGGATGAGCAGTTCTTC. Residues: CASSLASGDEQFF. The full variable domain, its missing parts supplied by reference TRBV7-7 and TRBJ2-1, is GAGVSQSPRYKVTKRGQDVTLRCDPISSHATLYWYQQALGQGPEFLTYFNYEAQPDKSGLPSDRFSAERPEGSISTLTIQRTEQRDSAMYRCASSLASGDEQFFGPGTRLTVL.

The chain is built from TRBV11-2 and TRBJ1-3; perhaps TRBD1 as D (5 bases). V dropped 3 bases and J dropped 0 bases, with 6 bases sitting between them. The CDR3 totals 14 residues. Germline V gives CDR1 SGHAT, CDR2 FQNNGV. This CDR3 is CASSLGLSGNTIYF. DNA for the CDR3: TGTGCCAGCAGCTTGGGACTCTCTGGAAACACCATATATTTT.

The CDR3 region has the DNA TGTGCACTAGGAACAGGGGAGGCCGGCACTGAAGCTTTCTTT. Amino acid sequence: CALGTGEAGTEAFF. The chain couples TRBV19 to TRBJ1-1; 7 bases are a match to TRBD1. There are 14 residues in the CDR3. Germline values: CDR1 LNHDA, CDR2 SQIVND (reference sequence).

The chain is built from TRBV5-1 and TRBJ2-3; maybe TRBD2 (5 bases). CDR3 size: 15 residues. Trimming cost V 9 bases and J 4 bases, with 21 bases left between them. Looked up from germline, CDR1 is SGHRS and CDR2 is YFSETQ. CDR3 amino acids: CATAPGIGIPDTQYF. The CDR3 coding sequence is TGCGCCACCGCCCCGGGGATAGGTATCCCAGATACGCAGTATTTT. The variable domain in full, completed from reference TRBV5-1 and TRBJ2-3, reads KAGVTQTPRYLIKTRGQQVTLSCSPISGHRSVSWYQQTPGQGLQFLFEYFSETQRNKGNFPGRFSGRQFSNSRSEMNVSTLELGDSALYLCATAPGIGIPDTQYFGPGTRLTVL.

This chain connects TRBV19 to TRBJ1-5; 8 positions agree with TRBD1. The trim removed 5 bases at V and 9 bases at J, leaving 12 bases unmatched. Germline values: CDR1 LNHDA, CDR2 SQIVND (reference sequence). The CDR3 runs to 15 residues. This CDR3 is CASSDDRGSRGPQHF. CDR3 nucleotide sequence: TGTGCCAGTAGTGACGACAGGGGCTCACGGGGGCCCCAGCATTTT.

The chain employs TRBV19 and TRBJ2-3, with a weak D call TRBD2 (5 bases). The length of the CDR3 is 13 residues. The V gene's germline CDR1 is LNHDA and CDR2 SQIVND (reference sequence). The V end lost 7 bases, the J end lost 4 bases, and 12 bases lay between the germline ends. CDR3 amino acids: CASKSSGADTQYF. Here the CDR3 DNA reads TGTGCCAGTAAGTCGAGCGGAGCAGATACGCAGTATTTT.

CDR3 protein: CAWSGGDRGVDYGYTF. The DNA of the CDR3 is TGTGCCTGGAGTGGGGGGGACAGGGGAGTAGACTATGGCTACACCTTC. V gene TRBV30 combines with J gene TRBJ1-2; 10 nucleotides align to TRBD1. This CDR3 contains 16 residues. Germline V gene lookup returns CDR1 GTSNPN and CDR2 SVGIG (reference sequence). V lost 1 base to trimming and J lost 3 bases; unmatched junction nucleotides: 8.

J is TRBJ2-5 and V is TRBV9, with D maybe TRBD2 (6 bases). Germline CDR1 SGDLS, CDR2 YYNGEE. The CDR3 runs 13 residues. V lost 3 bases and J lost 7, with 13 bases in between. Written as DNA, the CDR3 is TGTGCCAGCAGCGGGGGGGAGGCAGGGACCCAGTACTTC. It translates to CASSGGEAGTQYF.

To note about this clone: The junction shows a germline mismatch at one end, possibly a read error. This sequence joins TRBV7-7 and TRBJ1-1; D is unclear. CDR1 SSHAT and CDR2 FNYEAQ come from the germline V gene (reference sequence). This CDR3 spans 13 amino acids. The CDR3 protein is CASSLRESTEAFF. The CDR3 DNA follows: TGTGCTAGCAGCTTACGGGAGAGCACTGAAGCTTTCTTT.

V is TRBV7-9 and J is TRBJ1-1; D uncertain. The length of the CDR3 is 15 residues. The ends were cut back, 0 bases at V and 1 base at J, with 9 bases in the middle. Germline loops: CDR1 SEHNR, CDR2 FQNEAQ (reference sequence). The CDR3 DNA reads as TGTGCCAGCAGCTTAGCTCTAGGGAGGAACACTGAAGCTTTCTTT. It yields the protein CASSLALGRNTEAFF.

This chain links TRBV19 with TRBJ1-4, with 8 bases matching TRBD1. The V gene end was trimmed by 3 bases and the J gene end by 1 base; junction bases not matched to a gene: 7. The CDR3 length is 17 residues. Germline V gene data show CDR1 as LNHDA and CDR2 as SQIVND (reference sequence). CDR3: CASSIQGAIGTNEKLFF. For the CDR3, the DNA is TGTGCCAGTAGTATCCAGGGGGCTATTGGAACTAATGAAAAACTGTTTTTT.

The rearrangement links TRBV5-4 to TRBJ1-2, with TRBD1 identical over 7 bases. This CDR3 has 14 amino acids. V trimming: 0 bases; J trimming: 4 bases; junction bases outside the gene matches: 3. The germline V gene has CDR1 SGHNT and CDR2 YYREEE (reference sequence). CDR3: CASSLAGGSYGYTF. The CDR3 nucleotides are TGTGCCAGCAGCTTGGCAGGGGGTTCCTATGGCTACACCTTC.

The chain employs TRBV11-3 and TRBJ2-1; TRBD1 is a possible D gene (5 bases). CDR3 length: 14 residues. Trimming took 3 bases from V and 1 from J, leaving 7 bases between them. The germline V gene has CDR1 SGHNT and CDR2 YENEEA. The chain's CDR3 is CASSFTGSYNEQFF. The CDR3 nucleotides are TGTGCCAGCAGCTTCACAGGTTCCTACAATGAGCAGTTCTTC.

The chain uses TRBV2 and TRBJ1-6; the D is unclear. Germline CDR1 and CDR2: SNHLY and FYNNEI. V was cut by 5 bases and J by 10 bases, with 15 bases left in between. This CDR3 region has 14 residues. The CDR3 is CASSPPEGRSPLHF. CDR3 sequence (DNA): TGTGCCAGCAGTCCCCCGGAAGGGAGGTCACCCCTCCACTTT.

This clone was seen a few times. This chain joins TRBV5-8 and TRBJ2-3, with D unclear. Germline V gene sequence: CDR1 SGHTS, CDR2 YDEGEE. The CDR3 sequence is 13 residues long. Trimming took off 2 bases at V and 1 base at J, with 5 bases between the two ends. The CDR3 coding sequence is TGTGCCAGCAGCTTACGAGGCACAGATACGCAGTATTTT. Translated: CASSLRGTDTQYF. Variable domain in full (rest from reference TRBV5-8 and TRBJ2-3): EAGVTQSPTHLIKTRGQQATLRCSPISGHTSVYWYQQALGLGLQFLLWYDEGEERNRGNFPPRFSGRQFPNYSSELNVNALELEDSALYLCASSLRGTDTQYFGPGTRLTVL.

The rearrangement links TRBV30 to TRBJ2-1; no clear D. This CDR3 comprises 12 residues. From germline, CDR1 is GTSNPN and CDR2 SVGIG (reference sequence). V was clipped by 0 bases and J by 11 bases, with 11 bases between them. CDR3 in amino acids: CAWSVPPIKQFF. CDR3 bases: TGTGCCTGGAGTGTACCACCTATTAAGCAGTTCTTC.